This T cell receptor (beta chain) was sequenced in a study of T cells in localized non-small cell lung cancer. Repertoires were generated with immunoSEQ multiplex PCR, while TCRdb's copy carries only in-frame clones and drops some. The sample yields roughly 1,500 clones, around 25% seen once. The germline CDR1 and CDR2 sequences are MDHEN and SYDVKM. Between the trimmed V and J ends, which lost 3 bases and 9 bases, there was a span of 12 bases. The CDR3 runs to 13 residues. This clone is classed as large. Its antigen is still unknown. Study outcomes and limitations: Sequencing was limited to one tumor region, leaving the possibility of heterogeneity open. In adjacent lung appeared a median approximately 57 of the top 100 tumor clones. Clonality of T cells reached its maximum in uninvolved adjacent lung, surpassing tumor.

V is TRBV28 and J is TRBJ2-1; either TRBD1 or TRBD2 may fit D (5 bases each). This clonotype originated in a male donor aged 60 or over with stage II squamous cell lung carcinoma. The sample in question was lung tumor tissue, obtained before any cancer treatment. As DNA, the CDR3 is TGTGCCAGCAGTTTGGGGACCGCGGGTGAGCAGTTCTTC. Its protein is CASSLGTAGEQFF.